This TCR beta chain was sequenced for a study of blood T cell repertoires in COVID-19. This table comes from immunoSEQ multiplex PCR, and its TCRdb copy is limited to in-frame clones, with some not included. The sample lists about 300,000 clones; approximately 84% were seen once. CDR1 and CDR2 from the germline V gene are SGDLS and YYNGEE. The germline V and J ends were trimmed by 4 bases and 0 bases, with 17 bases remaining between them. The CDR3 has 17 amino acids. The rearrangement links TRBV9 to TRBJ2-1; no reliable D call. The sample consisted of peripheral blood. The clonotype comes from a human donor with COVID-19, enrolled during active disease. The donor label of this sample is uncertain. CDR3 coding DNA: TGTGCCAGCAGCCCCCTAAGCCCCCTCGTCTCCTACAATGAGCAGTTCTTC. Its translation: CASSPLSPLVSYNEQFF.